These T cell receptor beta chains were read from a single sample in a study of shared clonotypes between healthy human individuals. Generated by immunoSEQ multiplex PCR, the TCRdb table keeps only in-frame clones and is missing some. The sample includes about 380,000 clones, 90% to 98% of them seen just once. Sequencing was performed on memory CD8+ T cells sorted from blood. The receptor source for this set is a man aged 30-40 years in good health. Both conserved end residues are part of each CDR3. D genes are given only for firm matches. Only some rows state a clone size, as once, few, many or a class for expanded clones.

size: .; J: TRBJ2-3; D: .; length: 16; V: TRBV10-2; CDR3: CASSPWGVFSTDTQYF; DNA: TGCGCCAGCAGTCCATGGGGGGTTTTCAGCACAGATACGCAGTATTTT
size: .; J: TRBJ2-5; D: TRBD2; length: 14; V: TRBV11-1; CDR3: CASSLQRGLETQYF; DNA: TGTGCCAGCAGTCTCCAGCGGGGCCTGGAGACCCAGTACTTC
size: .; J: TRBJ1-2; D: TRBD1; length: 14; V: TRBV4-1; CDR3: CASRNTGDTGGYTF; DNA: TGCGCCAGCAGGAATACAGGGGACACGGGTGGCTACACCTTC
size: .; J: TRBJ2-5; D: TRBD2; length: 19; V: TRBV5-1; CDR3: CASSLIGAGASGFRETQYF; DNA: TGCGCCAGCAGCTTGATTGGGGCGGGGGCTAGCGGGTTCCGGGAGACCCAGTACTTC
size: .; J: TRBJ1-2; D: TRBD1; length: 14; V: TRBV19; CDR3: CASSAQTGGGGYTF; DNA: TGTGCCAGTAGTGCCCAAACAGGGGGCGGTGGCTACACCTTC
size: .; J: TRBJ2-7; D: .; length: 15; V: TRBV9; CDR3: CASSVDGGRSYEQYF; DNA: TGTGCCAGCAGCGTAGATGGGGGGAGATCCTACGAGCAGTACTTC
size: .; J: TRBJ2-7; D: .; length: 11; V: TRBV10-1; CDR3: CASNGGPEQYF; DNA: TGCGCCAGCAATGGGGGCCCAGAGCAGTACTTC
size: .; J: TRBJ2-2; D: .; length: 16; V: TRBV6-6; CDR3: CASTLGAGWNTGELFF; DNA: TGTGCCAGCACTCTGGGGGCGGGATGGAACACCGGGGAGCTGTTTTTT
size: .; J: TRBJ1-2; D: TRBD1; length: 15; V: TRBV9; CDR3: CASSVVTGTAYGYTF; DNA: TGTGCCAGCAGCGTAGTCACCGGGACAGCTTATGGCTACACCTTC
size: .; J: TRBJ2-7; D: TRBD2; length: 14; V: TRBV5-1; CDR3: CASSDGTTPYEQYF; DNA: TGCGCCAGCTCCGATGGGACTACTCCCTACGAGCAGTACTTC
size: .; J: TRBJ2-5; D: .; length: 15; V: TRBV4-1; CDR3: CASSQEQGWTRTQYF; DNA: TGCGCCAGCAGCCAAGAGCAGGGGTGGACTAGGACCCAGTACTTC
size: .; J: TRBJ1-3; D: .; length: 15; V: TRBV18; CDR3: CASSRSVAGADTIYF; DNA: TGTGCCAGCTCACGATCGGTAGCAGGTGCTGACACCATATATTTT
size: .; J: TRBJ1-2; D: TRBD1; length: 15; V: TRBV13; CDR3: CASSPDRVPNYGYTF; DNA: TGTGCCAGCAGCCCTGACAGGGTTCCTAACTATGGCTACACCTTC
size: .; J: TRBJ1-1; D: TRBD1; length: 14; V: TRBV2; CDR3: CASKTTGGYTEAFF; DNA: TGTGCCAGCAAAACGACAGGGGGCTACACTGAAGCTTTCTTT
size: .; J: TRBJ2-5; D: TRBD1; length: 15; V: TRBV2; CDR3: CASSEGTGTGETQYF; DNA: TGTGCCAGCAGTGAGGGAACCGGGACAGGGGAGACCCAGTACTTC
size: .; J: TRBJ2-1; D: TRBD1; length: 14; V: TRBV7-6; CDR3: CASSPRTGYNEQFF; DNA: TGTGCCAGCAGCCCTCGGACAGGATACAATGAGCAGTTCTTC
size: .; J: TRBJ2-1; D: TRBD2; length: 17; V: TRBV28; CDR3: CASGSVLETSGGEEQFF; DNA: TGTGCCAGCGGCTCCGTACTTGAGACTAGCGGAGGGGAGGAGCAGTTCTTC
size: .; J: TRBJ1-2; D: .; length: 15; V: TRBV5-1; CDR3: CASSLVGTANYGYTF; DNA: TGCGCCAGCAGCTTGGTCGGGACCGCTAACTATGGCTACACCTTC
size: once; J: TRBJ2-6; D: TRBD1; length: 15; V: TRBV10-3; CDR3: CAISTGVPGANVLTF; DNA: TGTGCCATCAGTACAGGGGTCCCGGGGGCCAACGTCCTGACTTTC
size: .; J: TRBJ2-3; D: .; length: 14; V: TRBV6-5; CDR3: CASRFQNEWGTQYF; DNA: TGTGCCAGCAGATTCCAAAATGAGTGGGGTACGCAGTATTTT
size: once; J: TRBJ2-7; D: .; length: 13; V: TRBV2; CDR3: CASSPGSSYEQYF; DNA: TGTGCCAGCAGTCCCGGGTCCTCCTACGAGCAGTACTTC
size: once; J: TRBJ2-1; D: TRBD1; length: 13; V: TRBV9; CDR3: CASSVEGGAEQFF; DNA: TGTGCCAGCAGCGTCGAAGGGGGCGCTGAGCAGTTCTTC
size: .; J: TRBJ2-3; D: .; length: 13; V: TRBV7-9; CDR3: CASSQMGADTQYF; DNA: TGTGCCAGCAGCCAAATGGGGGCAGATACGCAGTATTTT
size: .; J: TRBJ2-1; D: .; length: 15; V: TRBV23-1; CDR3: CASSQESETTPEQFF; DNA: TGCGCCAGCAGTCAAGAGAGCGAGACGACCCCTGAGCAGTTCTTC
size: .; J: TRBJ2-7; D: .; length: 14; V: TRBV6-5; CDR3: CASSSPAGPYEQYF; DNA: TGTGCCAGCAGTTCCCCCGCAGGCCCCTACGAGCAGTACTTC
size: .; J: TRBJ2-2; D: TRBD2; length: 17; V: TRBV4-1; CDR3: CASSQEGAGEGAGELFF; DNA: TGCGCCAGCAGCCAAGAAGGAGCGGGAGAGGGGGCCGGGGAGCTGTTTTTT
size: .; J: TRBJ2-5; D: .; length: 14; V: TRBV6-5; CDR3: CASRSSSGLATQYF; DNA: TGTGCCAGCAGGTCCAGTTCAGGCCTAGCGACCCAGTACTTC
size: .; J: TRBJ1-2; D: TRBD1; length: 16; V: TRBV6-6; CDR3: CAINFLDRGPRDGYTF; DNA: TGTGCCATTAATTTCCTCGACAGGGGCCCCCGGGATGGCTACACCTTC
size: .; J: TRBJ2-6; D: TRBD1; length: 16; V: TRBV6-1; CDR3: CASSGDRGPGANVLTF; DNA: TGTGCCAGCAGTGGAGACAGGGGGCCTGGGGCCAACGTCCTGACTTTC
size: once; J: TRBJ2-1; D: TRBD2; length: 17; V: TRBV11-2; CDR3: CASSPKYRTSGYNEQFF; DNA: TGTGCCAGCAGCCCAAAGTATAGGACTAGCGGATACAATGAGCAGTTCTTC
size: .; J: TRBJ1-3; D: .; length: 14; V: TRBV5-6; CDR3: CASSFWGSGNTIYF; DNA: TGTGCCAGCAGCTTCTGGGGATCTGGAAACACCATATATTTT
size: once; J: TRBJ2-6; D: TRBD1; length: 15; V: TRBV19; CDR3: CASVAQGNGANVLTF; DNA: TGTGCCAGCGTTGCACAGGGGAATGGGGCCAACGTCCTGACTTTC
size: .; J: TRBJ1-1; D: TRBD1; length: 16; V: TRBV28; CDR3: CASSPLKGAGNTEAFF; DNA: TGTGCCAGCAGTCCCTTGAAGGGGGCGGGTAACACTGAAGCTTTCTTT
size: .; J: TRBJ1-2; D: .; length: 11; V: TRBV28; CDR3: CASSFRFGYTF; DNA: TGTGCCAGCAGTTTCAGGTTTGGCTACACCTTC
size: once; J: TRBJ2-7; D: .; length: 13; V: TRBV29-1; CDR3: CSADVARHYEQYF; DNA: TGCAGCGCCGATGTAGCGAGACACTACGAGCAGTACTTC
size: .; J: TRBJ1-2; D: TRBD1; length: 13; V: TRBV6-4; CDR3: CASSPDRGYGYTF; DNA: TGTGCCAGCAGTCCGGACAGGGGCTATGGCTACACCTTC
size: .; J: TRBJ1-2; D: TRBD1; length: 14; V: TRBV10-3; CDR3: CAISGTGGVYGYTF; DNA: TGTGCCATTTCCGGGACAGGGGGTGTCTATGGCTACACCTTC
size: .; J: TRBJ1-5; D: TRBD1; length: 13; V: TRBV6-5; CDR3: CASRGQGEQPQHF; DNA: TGTGCCAGCAGGGGACAGGGAGAACAGCCCCAGCATTTT
size: .; J: TRBJ2-1; D: .; length: 12; V: TRBV5-4; CDR3: CASSYEGTPQFF; DNA: TGTGCCAGCAGCTACGAAGGGACTCCGCAGTTCTTC
size: .; J: TRBJ2-3; D: .; length: 17; V: TRBV7-2; CDR3: CASSLGLAGWSTDTQYF; DNA: TGTGCCAGCAGCTTAGGATTGGCGGGATGGAGCACAGATACGCAGTATTTT
size: .; J: TRBJ2-7; D: .; length: 14; V: TRBV28; CDR3: CASSLGGLAYEQYF; DNA: TGTGCCAGCAGCCTAGGGGGGTTAGCCTACGAGCAGTACTTC
size: .; J: TRBJ2-6; D: .; length: 17; V: TRBV25-1; CDR3: CASRPGLYLSGANVLTF; DNA: TGTGCCAGTCGTCCGGGACTGTATCTTTCTGGGGCCAACGTCCTGACTTTC
size: .; J: TRBJ1-2; D: .; length: 12; V: TRBV28; CDR3: CASSLSPYGYTF; DNA: TGTGCCAGCAGTTTAAGTCCCTATGGCTACACCTTC
size: .; J: TRBJ2-5; D: TRBD2; length: 15; V: TRBV5-1; CDR3: CASSLSPGGPETQYF; DNA: TGCGCCAGCAGCTTGAGTCCGGGAGGGCCCGAGACCCAGTACTTC
size: .; J: TRBJ1-1; D: .; length: 15; V: TRBV5-1; CDR3: CASSGTAGGYTEAFF; DNA: TGCGCCAGCAGCGGGACGGCGGGGGGCTACACTGAAGCTTTCTTT
size: .; J: TRBJ2-4; D: .; length: 18; V: TRBV7-9; CDR3: CASSLFSGQLLAKNIQYF; DNA: TGTGCCAGCAGCTTATTCTCCGGTCAGCTCTTAGCCAAAAACATTCAGTACTTC
size: once; J: TRBJ2-3; D: TRBD2; length: 17; V: TRBV5-1; CDR3: CASSRWVLAGGTDTQYF; DNA: TGCGCCAGCAGCCGTTGGGTACTAGCGGGAGGAACAGATACGCAGTATTTT